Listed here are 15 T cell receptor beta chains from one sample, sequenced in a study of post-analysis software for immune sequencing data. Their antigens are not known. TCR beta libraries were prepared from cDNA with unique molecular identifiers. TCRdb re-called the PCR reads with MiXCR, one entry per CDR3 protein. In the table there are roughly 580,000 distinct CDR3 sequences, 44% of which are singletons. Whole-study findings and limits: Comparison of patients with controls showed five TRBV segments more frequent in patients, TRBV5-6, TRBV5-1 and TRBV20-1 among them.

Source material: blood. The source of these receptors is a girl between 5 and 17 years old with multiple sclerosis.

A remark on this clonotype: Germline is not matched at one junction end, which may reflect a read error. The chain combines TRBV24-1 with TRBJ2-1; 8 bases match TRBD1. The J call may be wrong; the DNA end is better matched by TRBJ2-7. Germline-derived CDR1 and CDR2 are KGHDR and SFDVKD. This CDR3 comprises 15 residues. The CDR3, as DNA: TGTGCCTCCAGTGACCTAGGACAGGGCTTTGGCGAGCAGTACTTC. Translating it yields CASSDLGQGFGEQYF.

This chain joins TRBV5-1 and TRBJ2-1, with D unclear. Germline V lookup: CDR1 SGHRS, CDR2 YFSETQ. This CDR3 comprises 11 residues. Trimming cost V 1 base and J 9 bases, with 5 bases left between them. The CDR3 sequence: CASSLNTEQFF. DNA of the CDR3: TGCGCCAGCAGCTTGAACACTGAGCAGTTCTTC.

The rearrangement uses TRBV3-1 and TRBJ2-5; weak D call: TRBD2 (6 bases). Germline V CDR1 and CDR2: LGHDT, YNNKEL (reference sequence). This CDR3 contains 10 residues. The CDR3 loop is CACSGGPQYF. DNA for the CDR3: TGTGCTTGTAGCGGTGGGCCCCAGTACTTC.

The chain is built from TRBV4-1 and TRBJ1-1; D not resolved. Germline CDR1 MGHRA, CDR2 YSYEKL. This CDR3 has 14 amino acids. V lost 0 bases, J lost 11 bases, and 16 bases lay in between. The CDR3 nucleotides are TGCGCCAGCAGCCAAGAGGGCACCCAAAAAAGGGCTTTCTTT. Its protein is CASSQEGTQKRAFF.

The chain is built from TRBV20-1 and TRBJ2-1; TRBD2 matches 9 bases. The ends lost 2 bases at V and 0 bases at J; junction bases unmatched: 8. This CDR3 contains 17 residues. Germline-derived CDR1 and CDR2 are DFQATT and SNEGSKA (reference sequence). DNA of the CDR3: TGCAGTGCTAGAAAAGTAGCGGGGGCTAGCTCCTACAATGAGCAGTTCTTC. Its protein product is CSARKVAGASSYNEQFF.

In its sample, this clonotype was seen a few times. The CDR3 is CAIRPSPNQPQHF. DNA of the CDR3: TGTGCCATTCGACCTTCACCGAATCAGCCCCAGCATTTT. J is TRBJ1-5 and V is TRBV10-3, with D hard to call. Trimming cost V 9 bases and J 4 bases, with 13 bases left between them. The CDR3 length is 13 residues. The germline CDR1 and CDR2 sequences are ENHRY and SYGVKD.

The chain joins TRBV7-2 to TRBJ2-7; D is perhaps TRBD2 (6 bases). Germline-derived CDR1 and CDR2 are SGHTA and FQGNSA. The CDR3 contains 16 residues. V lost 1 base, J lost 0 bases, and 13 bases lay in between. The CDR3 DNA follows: TGTGCCAGCAGCTTAGGTGGGGTAGCGGTCTCCTACGAGCAGTACTTC. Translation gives CASSLGGVAVSYEQYF.

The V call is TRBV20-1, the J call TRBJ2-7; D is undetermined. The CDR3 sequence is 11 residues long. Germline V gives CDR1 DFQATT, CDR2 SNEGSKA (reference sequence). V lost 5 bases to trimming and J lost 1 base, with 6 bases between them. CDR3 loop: CSALISYEQYF. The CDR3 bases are TGCAGTGCTCTTATTTCCTACGAGCAGTACTTC.

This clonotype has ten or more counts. The CDR3 sequence is CASSSGNGGNYGYTF. The CDR3 nucleotides read TGCGCCAGCAGCTCGGGAAACGGGGGGAACTATGGCTACACCTTC. This chain uses TRBV5-1 with TRBJ1-2; perhaps TRBD1 as D (5 bases). The V gene's germline CDR1 is SGHRS and CDR2 YFSETQ. Trimming pared 3 bases from V and 2 bases from J, leaving 14 bases between. This CDR3 has 15 residues.

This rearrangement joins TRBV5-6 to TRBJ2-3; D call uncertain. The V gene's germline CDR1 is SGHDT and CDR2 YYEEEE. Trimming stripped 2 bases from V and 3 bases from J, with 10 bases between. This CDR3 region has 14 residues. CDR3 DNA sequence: TGTGCCAGCAGCTTCCCGGATGTGACAGATACGCAGTATTTT. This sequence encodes CASSFPDVTDTQYF.

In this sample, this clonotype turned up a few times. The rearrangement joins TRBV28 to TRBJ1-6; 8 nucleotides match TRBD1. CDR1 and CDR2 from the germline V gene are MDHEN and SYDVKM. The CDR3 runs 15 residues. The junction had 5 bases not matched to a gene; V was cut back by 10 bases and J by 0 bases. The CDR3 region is CATRQGSSYNSPLHF. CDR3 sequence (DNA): TGTGCCACCAGACAGGGGAGCTCCTATAATTCACCCCTCCACTTT.

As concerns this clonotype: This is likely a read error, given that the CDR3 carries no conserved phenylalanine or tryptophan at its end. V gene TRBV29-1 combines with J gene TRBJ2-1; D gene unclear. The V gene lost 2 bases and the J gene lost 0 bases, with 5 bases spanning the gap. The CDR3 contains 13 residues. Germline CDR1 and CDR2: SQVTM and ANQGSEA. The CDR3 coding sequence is TGCAGCGTTGAATTACTCTCCTACAATGAGCAGTTCTTA. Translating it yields CSVELLSYNEQFL.

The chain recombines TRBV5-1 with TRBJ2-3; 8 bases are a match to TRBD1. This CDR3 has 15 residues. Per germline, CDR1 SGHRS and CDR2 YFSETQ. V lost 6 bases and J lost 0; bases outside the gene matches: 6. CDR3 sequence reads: CASMRTGTSTDTQYF. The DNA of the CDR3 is TGCGCCAGCATGCGGACAGGGACAAGCACAGATACGCAGTATTTT.

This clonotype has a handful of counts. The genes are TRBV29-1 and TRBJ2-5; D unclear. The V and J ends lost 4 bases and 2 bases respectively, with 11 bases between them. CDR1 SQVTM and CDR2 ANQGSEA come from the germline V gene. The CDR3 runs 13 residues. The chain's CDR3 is CSVGPLQQETQYF. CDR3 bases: TGCAGCGTTGGGCCGTTACAGCAAGAGACCCAGTACTTC. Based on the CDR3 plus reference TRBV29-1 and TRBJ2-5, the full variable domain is SAVISQKPSRDICQRGTSLTIQCQVDSQVTMMFWYRQQPGQSLTLIATANQGSEATYESGFVIDKFPISRPNLTFSTLTVSNMSPEDSSIYLCSVGPLQQETQYFGPGTRLLVL.

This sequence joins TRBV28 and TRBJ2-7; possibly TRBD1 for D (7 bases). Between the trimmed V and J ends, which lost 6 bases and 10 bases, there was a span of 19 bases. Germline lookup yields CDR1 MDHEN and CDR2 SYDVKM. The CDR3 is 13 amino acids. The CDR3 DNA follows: TGTGCCAGCAGCCCACCAGGGGGAGGAACTCAGTACTTC. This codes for CASSPPGGGTQYF.